Listed below are T cell receptor beta chains from one sample, sequenced in a study of blood T cell repertoires in COVID-19. Data came from immunoSEQ multiplex PCR; TCRdb stores just in-frame clones and leaves some out. Here the sample spans 60,000 to 65,000 clones, roughly 76% being singletons. The specimen was peripheral blood. These receptors all stem from a human donor in a cohort sampled during active COVID-19. CDR3s include the opening cysteine and the closing phenylalanine or tryptophan. A D gene is named only where the DNA matches it firmly. Some rows mark clone size as missing; the rest say once, few, many or name a class of expanded clone.

>-|TRBJ2-1|TRBV5-1|-
CASTGTLNNEQFF
TGCGCCAGCACCGGGACACTAAACAATGAGCAGTTCTTC
>TRBD2|TRBJ2-1|TRBV12-5|-
CASGLVLAGVYNEQFF
TGTGCTAGTGGTTTGGTACTAGCGGGGGTCTACAATGAGCAGTTCTTC
>-|TRBJ2-5|TRBV7-2|-
CASSSGWAYETQYF
TGTGCCAGCAGCTCTGGTTGGGCATATGAGACCCAGTACTTC
>TRBD2|TRBJ2-1|TRBV6-5|-
CASNPAGGSHNEQFF
TGTGCCAGCAACCCAGCGGGGGGGTCGCACAATGAGCAGTTCTTC
>-|TRBJ2-1|TRBV11-1|-
CASSRTLDNEQFF
TGTGCCAGCAGCAGAACCCTAGACAATGAGCAGTTCTTC
>-|TRBJ1-4|TRBV4-2|-
CASSQVQTSSEKLFF
TGTGCCAGCAGCCAAGTTCAGACTAGTAGTGAAAAACTGTTTTTT
>TRBD1|TRBJ2-7|TRBV4-2|few
CASSQDGQGGREQYF
TGTGCCAGCAGCCAAGATGGACAGGGGGGAAGGGAGCAGTACTTC
>-|TRBJ2-5|TRBV7-2|-
CASSLVDYPPTQYF
TGTGCCAGCAGCTTAGTAGACTATCCCCCGACCCAGTACTTC
>TRBD1|TRBJ2-5|TRBV9|-
CASSVVETGVETQYF
TGTGCCAGCAGCGTAGTCGAGACAGGGGTAGAGACCCAGTACTTC
>TRBD1|TRBJ1-5|TRBV15|-
CATSRPGQGSQPQHF
TGTGCCACCAGCAGACCGGGACAGGGGAGTCAGCCCCAGCATTTT
>TRBD2|TRBJ2-3|TRBV2|-
CASSVRLAGKTSTDTQYF
TGTGCCAGCAGTGTACGCCTAGCGGGGAAAACTAGCACAGATACGCAGTATTTT
>TRBD1|TRBJ1-2|TRBV6-6|-
CASSTDRARSYGYTF
TGTGCCAGCAGCACGGACAGGGCCCGCTCCTATGGCTACACCTTC
>-|TRBJ2-7|TRBV5-8|-
CASSLGETTEQYF
TGTGCCAGCAGCTTGGGTGAGACAACCGAGCAGTACTTC
>-|TRBJ2-3|TRBV13|-
CASSLVLRGTDTQYF
TGTGCCAGCAGCTTAGTCTTGAGGGGCACAGATACGCAGTATTTT
>TRBD1|TRBJ1-6|TRBV20-1|-
CSASPGTVNSPLHF
TGCAGTGCTAGTCCCGGGACAGTTAATTCACCCCTCCACTTT
>-|TRBJ2-2|TRBV29-1|-
CSVEYSRTGELFF
TGCAGCGTTGAATATAGCAGAACCGGGGAGCTGTTTTTT
>TRBD2|TRBJ2-2|TRBV28|-
CASGAAGGNTGELFF
TGTGCCAGCGGTGCGGCGGGGGGGAACACCGGGGAGCTGTTTTTT
>-|TRBJ2-2|TRBV30|once
CAWSNTGPGELFF
TGTGCCTGGAGTAACACAGGGCCCGGGGAGCTGTTTTTT
>TRBD1|TRBJ1-6|TRBV6-1|-
CASIEGRDRALSRPLHF
TGTGCCAGCATTGAGGGAAGGGACAGAGCTTTATCCCGACCCCTCCACTTT
>-|TRBJ2-2|TRBV5-1|-
CASSTETGGRELFF
TGCGCCAGCAGCACCGAGACAGGAGGCAGGGAGCTGTTTTTT
>-|TRBJ2-1|TRBV2|once
CASSERLAAGEQFF
TGTGCCAGCAGTGAAAGGTTAGCGGCGGGGGAGCAGTTCTTC
>TRBD1|TRBJ1-6|TRBV4-1|-
CASSLDRVNSPLHF
TGCGCCAGCAGCCTCGACAGGGTTAATTCACCCCTCCACTTT
>TRBD1|TRBJ1-5|TRBV6-4|-
CASSRDSSNQPQHF
TGTGCCAGCAGCCGGGACAGTAGCAATCAGCCCCAGCATTTT
>TRBD2|TRBJ2-2|TRBV5-1|few
CASRGTSSTGELFF
TGCGCCAGCAGAGGGACTAGCTCCACCGGGGAGCTGTTTTTT
>TRBD1|TRBJ1-2|TRBV9|once
CASSSGTGGHYGYTF
TGTGCCAGCAGCAGCGGGACAGGGGGACACTATGGCTACACCTTC
>-|TRBJ1-6|TRBV21-1|-
CASTTVTGYNSPLHF
TGTGCCAGCACCACCGTGACAGGGTATAATTCACCCCTCCACTTT
>TRBD1|TRBJ1-2|TRBV18|few
CASSPSTGVLDGYTF
TGTGCCAGCTCACCGTCGACAGGGGTCCTCGATGGCTACACCTTC
>-|TRBJ2-2|TRBV19|-
CASSQVLNTGELFF
TGTGCCAGTAGCCAGGTTTTAAACACCGGGGAGCTGTTTTTT
>-|TRBJ1-2|TRBV5-5|-
CASSFDSTTPNYGYTF
TGTGCCAGCAGCTTCGACAGTACGACCCCTAACTATGGCTACACCTTC
>-|TRBJ2-2|TRBV6-4|-
CASSPQAENTGELFF
TGTGCCAGCAGTCCCCAAGCCGAGAACACCGGGGAGCTGTTTTTT
>TRBD1|TRBJ1-2|TRBV30|few
CAWSLRQGNYGYTF
TGTGCCTGGAGTCTCCGACAGGGCAACTATGGCTACACCTTC
>TRBD1|TRBJ1-2|TRBV27|-
CASRPSGGPNYGYTF
TGTGCCAGCAGGCCCTCAGGGGGACCCAACTATGGCTACACCTTC
>-|TRBJ1-3|TRBV7-2|many
CASSLSGDGGNTIYF
TGTGCCAGCAGCTTATCCGGGGATGGTGGAAACACCATATATTTT
>TRBD1|TRBJ1-5|TRBV30|once
CAWRGQAGSPQHF
TGTGCCTGGAGGGGACAGGCAGGTTCGCCCCAGCATTTT
>-|TRBJ2-3|TRBV10-3|few
CAISEYGAYTDTQYF
TGTGCCATCAGTGAGTATGGGGCCTACACAGATACGCAGTATTTT
>TRBD2|TRBJ2-1|TRBV5-1|-
CASSFGLAGGPRNEQFF
TGCGCCAGCAGCTTCGGACTAGCGGGGGGCCCCCGGAATGAGCAGTTCTTC
>-|TRBJ2-1|TRBV18|-
CASSPPNRAYNEQFF
TGTGCCAGCTCACCACCGAACAGGGCGTACAATGAGCAGTTCTTC
>TRBD2|TRBJ2-5|TRBV7-8|few
CASSARLAQETQYF
TGTGCCAGCAGCGCCCGACTAGCTCAAGAGACCCAGTACTTC
>TRBD2|TRBJ2-3|TRBV7-8|few
CASSQRTSGGTDTQYF
TGTGCCAGCAGCCAAAGGACTAGCGGGGGCACAGATACGCAGTATTTT
>TRBD1|TRBJ2-7|TRBV5-1|-
CASSLVQGVEQYF
TGCGCCAGCAGCTTGGTCCAGGGGGTCGAGCAGTACTTC
>TRBD1|TRBJ2-7|TRBV19|-
CASSPQGAEDEQYF
TGTGCCAGTAGCCCACAGGGGGCAGAAGACGAGCAGTACTTC
>TRBD1|TRBJ1-5|TRBV18|-
CASSPATGGGQPQHF
TGTGCCAGCTCACCCGCCACAGGGGGCGGTCAGCCCCAGCATTTT
>TRBD2|TRBJ2-1|TRBV4-1|-
CASSQLAGGPNEQFF
TGCGCCAGCAGCCAACTAGCGGGGGGGCCTAATGAGCAGTTCTTC
>-|TRBJ1-3|TRBV6-5|-
CASRRDGQGNTIYF
TGTGCCAGCAGGAGGGATGGACAGGGAAACACCATATATTTT
>-|TRBJ2-2|TRBV7-3|-
CASSLIVGTGELFF
TGTGCCAGCAGCTTAATAGTCGGGACCGGGGAGCTGTTTTTT
>TRBD1|TRBJ1-2|TRBV4-2|-
CASSLDPVATWDRPANGYTF
TGTGCCAGCAGCCTCGATCCGGTGGCGACCTGGGACAGGCCGGCGAATGGCTACACCTTC
>-|TRBJ1-3|TRBV5-6|-
CASSLTLGDTIYF
TGTGCCAGCAGCCTGACCCTCGGGGACACCATATATTTT
>-|TRBJ2-6|TRBV7-9|-
CASSLVFQGSIRGTNVLTF
TGTGCCAGCAGCTTAGTTTTCCAGGGAAGTATACGTGGAACCAACGTCCTGACTTTC
>-|TRBJ2-7|TRBV11-3|-
CASSSQGSYEQYF
TGTGCCAGCAGCTCACAGGGTTCCTACGAGCAGTACTTC
>TRBD1|TRBJ1-6|TRBV19|-
CASSIDRVGNSPLHF
TGTGCCAGTAGTATCGACAGGGTGGGCAATTCACCCCTCCACTTT
>-|TRBJ1-2|TRBV16|-
CASSQARQTNYGYTF
TGTGCCAGCAGCCAAGCAAGACAGACTAACTATGGCTACACCTTC
>TRBD2|TRBJ2-1|TRBV5-1|-
CASRGSGGYNEQFF
TGCGCCAGCAGAGGGAGCGGGGGATACAATGAGCAGTTCTTC
>TRBD1|TRBJ2-1|TRBV3-1/TRBV3-2|-
CASSQRQGAYNEQFF
TGTGCCAGCAGCCAAAGGCAGGGGGCCTACAATGAGCAGTTCTTC
>TRBD2|TRBJ2-2|TRBV4-3|-
CASSKTSGGADGELFF
TGCGCCAGCAGCAAGACTAGCGGGGGGGCCGACGGGGAGCTGTTTTTT